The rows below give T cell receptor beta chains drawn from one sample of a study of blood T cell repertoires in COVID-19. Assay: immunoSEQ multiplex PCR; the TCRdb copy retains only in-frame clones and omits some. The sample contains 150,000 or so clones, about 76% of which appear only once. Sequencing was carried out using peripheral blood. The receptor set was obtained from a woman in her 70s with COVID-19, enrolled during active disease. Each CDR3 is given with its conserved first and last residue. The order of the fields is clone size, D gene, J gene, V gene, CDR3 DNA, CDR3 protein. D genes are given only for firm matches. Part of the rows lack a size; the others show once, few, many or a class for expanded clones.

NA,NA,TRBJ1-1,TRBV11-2,TGTGCCAGCAGCTTATTAGGCGCGAGGGAAGCTTTCTTT,CASSLLGAREAFF
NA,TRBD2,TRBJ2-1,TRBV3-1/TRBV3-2,TGTGCCAGCTCCGGCGGAGGACTAGCGGGAGTCTACAATGAGCAGTTCTTC,CASSGGGLAGVYNEQFF
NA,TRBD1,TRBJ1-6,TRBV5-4,TGTGCCAGCAGCTTGCAACAGGGGGGTAGAAATTCACCCCTCCACTTT,CASSLQQGGRNSPLHF
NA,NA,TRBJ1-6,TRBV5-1,TGCGCCAGCAGCTTGGACCCACAGGGAGGGCCCCTTAATTCACCCCTCCACTTT,CASSLDPQGGPLNSPLHF
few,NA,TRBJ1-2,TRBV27,TGTGCCAGCAGTTCCCGGGACACCTATGGCTACACCTTC,CASSSRDTYGYTF
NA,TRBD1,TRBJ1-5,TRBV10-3,TGTGCCATCAGTACCGGGACAGTAAGCAATCAGCCCCAGCATTTT,CAISTGTVSNQPQHF
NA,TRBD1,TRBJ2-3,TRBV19,TGTGCCAGCCAGGGGGTTAAAGATACGCAGTATTTT,CASQGVKDTQYF
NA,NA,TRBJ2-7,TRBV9,TGTGCCAGCAGCGTAGGCGCGACGGGGACCTACGAGCAGTACTTC,CASSVGATGTYEQYF
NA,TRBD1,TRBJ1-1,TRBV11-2,TGTGCCAGCAGCACGCGGACAGGGGGCCCCGCTGAAGCTTTCTTT,CASSTRTGGPAEAFF
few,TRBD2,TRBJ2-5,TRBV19,TGTGCCAGTAGTATACTGGGACTAGCGGCACAAGAGACCCAGTACTTC,CASSILGLAAQETQYF
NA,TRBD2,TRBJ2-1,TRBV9,TGTGCCAGCAGCGTGGAAGCGGGGGCCCACCTCCGGTGGCAGTTCTTC,CASSVEAGAHLRWQFF
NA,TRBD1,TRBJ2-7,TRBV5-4,TGTGCCAGCAGCACCCGACGACAGGGTTCGTACGAGCAGTACTTC,CASSTRRQGSYEQYF
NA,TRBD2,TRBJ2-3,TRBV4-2,TGTGCCAGCAGCCAAGACCCCACGGGGGGGACAGATACGCAGTATTTT,CASSQDPTGGTDTQYF
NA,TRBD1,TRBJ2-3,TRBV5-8,TGTGCCAGCAGCCCGGGGAACAGGGGGCTATTCACAGATACGCAGTATTTT,CASSPGNRGLFTDTQYF
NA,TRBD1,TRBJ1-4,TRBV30,TGTGCCTGGAGTGTTCGACAGGGACCGGGTGAAAAACTGTTTTTT,CAWSVRQGPGEKLFF
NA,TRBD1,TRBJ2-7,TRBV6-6,TGTGCCAGCAGTTCAGGGGGCGCTTCTCGGGAGCAGTACTTC,CASSSGGASREQYF
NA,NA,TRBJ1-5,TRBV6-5,TGTGCCAGCAGTAACGGGGGAAATTGGCATTTT,CASSNGGNWHF
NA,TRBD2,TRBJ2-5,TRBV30,TGTGCCTGGAGTGTTCCGGGGGGGAGCCGAACCCAGTACTTC,CAWSVPGGSRTQYF
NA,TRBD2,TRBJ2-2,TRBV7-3,TGTGCCAGCAGCTCCACTAGCGGGGGGACCGGGGAGCTGTTTTTT,CASSSTSGGTGELFF
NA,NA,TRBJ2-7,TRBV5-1,TGCGCCAGCAGCTTAGGCGGAACCTACGAGCAGTACTTC,CASSLGGTYEQYF
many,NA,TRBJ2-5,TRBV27,TGTGCCAGCAGACCCTCTTCCGCGGAGACCCAGTACTTC,CASRPSSAETQYF
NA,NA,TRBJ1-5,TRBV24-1,TGTGCCACCAGTGATCCCGGCGGAAATCAGCCCCAGCATTTT,CATSDPGGNQPQHF
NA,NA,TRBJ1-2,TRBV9,TGTGCCAGCAGCGTAAGGACATCAGCTAACTATGGCTACACCTTC,CASSVRTSANYGYTF
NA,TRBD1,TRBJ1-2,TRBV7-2,TGTGCCAGCAGCCCTAGACAGGGCGCGGGCGGCTACACCTTC,CASSPRQGAGGYTF
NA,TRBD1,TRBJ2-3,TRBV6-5,TGTGCCAGCAGTTACCAAGGACAGGGGACGCAGTATTTT,CASSYQGQGTQYF
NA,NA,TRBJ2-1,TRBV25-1,TGTGCCAGCAGCGGAAGGAGAAGCTCCTACAATGAGCAGTTCTTC,CASSGRRSSYNEQFF
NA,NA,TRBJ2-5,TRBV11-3,TGTGCCAGCAGCTTGACAGGTGGGGAAGAGACCCAGTACTTC,CASSLTGGEETQYF
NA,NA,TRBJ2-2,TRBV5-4,TGTGCCAGCAGCTTGGGGGCTTCCGGAGGGACCGGGGAGCTGTTTTTT,CASSLGASGGTGELFF
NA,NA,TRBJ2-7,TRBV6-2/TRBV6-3,TGTGCCAGCAGTCCGACAGGCGCCCTCACCTACGAGCAGTACTTC,CASSPTGALTYEQYF
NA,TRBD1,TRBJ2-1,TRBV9,TGTGCCAGCAGCGTAGCCTCAACTGGGACAGGGGAGGTCAATGAGCAGTTCTTC,CASSVASTGTGEVNEQFF
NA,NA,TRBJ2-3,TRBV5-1,TGCGCCAGCAGGCGGCGGGGGCTATACACAGATACGCAGTATTTT,CASRRRGLYTDTQYF